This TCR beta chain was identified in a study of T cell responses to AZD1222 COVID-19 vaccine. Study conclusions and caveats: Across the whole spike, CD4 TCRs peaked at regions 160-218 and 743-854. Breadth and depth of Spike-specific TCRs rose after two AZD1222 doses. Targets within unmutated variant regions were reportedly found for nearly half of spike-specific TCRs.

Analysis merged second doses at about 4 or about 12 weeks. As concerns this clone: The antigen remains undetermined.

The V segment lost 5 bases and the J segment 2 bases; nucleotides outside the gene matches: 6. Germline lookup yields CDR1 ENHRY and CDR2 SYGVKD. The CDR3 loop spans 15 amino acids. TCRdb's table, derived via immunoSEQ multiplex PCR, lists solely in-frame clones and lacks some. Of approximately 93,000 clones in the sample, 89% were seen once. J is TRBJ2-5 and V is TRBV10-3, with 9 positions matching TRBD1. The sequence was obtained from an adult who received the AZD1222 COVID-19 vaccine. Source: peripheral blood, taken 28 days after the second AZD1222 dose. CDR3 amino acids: CAISRDGQGQETQYF. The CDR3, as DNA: TGTGCCATCAGTCGAGACGGACAGGGGCAAGAGACCCAGTACTTC.